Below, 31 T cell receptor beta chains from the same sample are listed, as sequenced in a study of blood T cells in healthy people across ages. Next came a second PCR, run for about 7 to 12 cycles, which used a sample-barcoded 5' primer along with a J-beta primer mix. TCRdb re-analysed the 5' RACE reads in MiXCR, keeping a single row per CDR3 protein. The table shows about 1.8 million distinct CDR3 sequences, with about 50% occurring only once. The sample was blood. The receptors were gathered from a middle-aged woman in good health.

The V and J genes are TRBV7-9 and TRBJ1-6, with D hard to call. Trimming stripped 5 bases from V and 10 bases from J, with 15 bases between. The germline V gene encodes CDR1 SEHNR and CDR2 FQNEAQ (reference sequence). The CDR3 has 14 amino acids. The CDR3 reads CASSLTLGSSPLHF. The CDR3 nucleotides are TGTGCCAGCAGCCTGACCCTAGGGTCCTCACCCCTCCACTTT.

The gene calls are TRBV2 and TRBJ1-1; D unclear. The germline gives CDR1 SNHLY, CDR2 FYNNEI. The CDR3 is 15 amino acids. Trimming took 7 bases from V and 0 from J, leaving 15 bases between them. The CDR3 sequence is CASIRGGTLNTEAFF. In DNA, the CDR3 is TGTGCCAGCATCCGCGGCGGCACCTTGAACACTGAAGCTTTCTTT.

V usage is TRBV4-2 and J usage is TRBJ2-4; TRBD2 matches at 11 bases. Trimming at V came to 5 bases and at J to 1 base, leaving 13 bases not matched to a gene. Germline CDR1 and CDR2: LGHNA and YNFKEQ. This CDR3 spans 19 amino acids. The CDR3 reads CASSRTSGGWEGAKNIQYF. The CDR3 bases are TGTGCCAGCAGCAGAACTAGCGGGGGATGGGAGGGGGCCAAAAACATTCAGTACTTC.

The CDR3 nucleotides read TGTGCCAGCAGTTTCGACTCCCGGGTAAATGAGCAGTTCTTC. It encodes CASSFDSRVNEQFF. The chain links TRBV12-3 or TRBV12-4 to TRBJ2-1; D gene unclear. This CDR3 has 14 residues. The germline V and J ends were trimmed by 3 bases and 7 bases, with 13 bases remaining between them.

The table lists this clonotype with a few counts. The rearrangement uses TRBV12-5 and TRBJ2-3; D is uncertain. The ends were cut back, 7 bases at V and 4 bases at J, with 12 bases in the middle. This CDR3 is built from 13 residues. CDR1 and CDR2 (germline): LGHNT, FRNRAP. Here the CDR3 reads CASAQSGADTQYF. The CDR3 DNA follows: TGTGCTAGTGCCCAATCGGGTGCAGATACGCAGTATTTT.

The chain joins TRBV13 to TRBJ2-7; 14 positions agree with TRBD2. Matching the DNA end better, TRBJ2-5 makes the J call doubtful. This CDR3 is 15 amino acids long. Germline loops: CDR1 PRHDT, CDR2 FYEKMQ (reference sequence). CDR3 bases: TGTGCCAGCAACCCAGGGACTAGCGGGGGAGAGACCCAGTACTTC. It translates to CASNPGTSGGETQYF.

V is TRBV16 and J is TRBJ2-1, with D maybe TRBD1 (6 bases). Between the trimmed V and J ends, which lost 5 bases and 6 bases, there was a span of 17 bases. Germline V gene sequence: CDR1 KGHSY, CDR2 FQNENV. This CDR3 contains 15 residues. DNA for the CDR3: TGTGCCAGCAGCAACCGGGACACCCCTGGCAATGAGCAGTTCTTC. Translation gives CASSNRDTPGNEQFF.

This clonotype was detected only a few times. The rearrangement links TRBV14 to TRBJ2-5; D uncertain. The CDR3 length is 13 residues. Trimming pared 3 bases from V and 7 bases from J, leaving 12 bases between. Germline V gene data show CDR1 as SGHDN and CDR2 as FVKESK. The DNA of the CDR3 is TGTGCCAGCAGCCATAGGGTTACCGGGACCCAGTACTTC. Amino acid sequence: CASSHRVTGTQYF.

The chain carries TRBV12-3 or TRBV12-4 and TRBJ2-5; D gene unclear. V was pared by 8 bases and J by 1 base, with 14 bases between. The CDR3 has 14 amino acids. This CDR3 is CASAPHSLQETQYF. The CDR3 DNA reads TGTGCCAGCGCGCCACATAGCCTCCAAGAGACCCAGTACTTC.

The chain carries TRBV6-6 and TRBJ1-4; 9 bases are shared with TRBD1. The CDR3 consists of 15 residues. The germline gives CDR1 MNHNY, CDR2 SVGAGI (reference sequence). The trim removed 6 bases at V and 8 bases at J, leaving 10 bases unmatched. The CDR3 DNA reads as TGTGCCAGCAGCGCGTCCGGGACAGGGAGCGAAAAACTGTTTTTT. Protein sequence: CASSASGTGSEKLFF.

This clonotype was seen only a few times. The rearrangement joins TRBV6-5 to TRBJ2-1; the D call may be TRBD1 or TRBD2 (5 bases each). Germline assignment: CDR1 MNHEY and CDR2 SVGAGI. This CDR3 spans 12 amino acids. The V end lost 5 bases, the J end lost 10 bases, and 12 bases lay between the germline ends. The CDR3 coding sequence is TGTGCCAGCAGTGGGGCCCGCGGGGAGCAGTTCTTC. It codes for CASSGARGEQFF.

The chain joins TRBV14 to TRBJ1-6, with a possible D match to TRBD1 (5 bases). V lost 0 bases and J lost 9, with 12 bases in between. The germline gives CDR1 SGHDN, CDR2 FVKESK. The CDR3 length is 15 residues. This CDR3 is CASSQDLRGISPLHF. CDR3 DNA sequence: TGTGCCAGCAGCCAAGACTTACGGGGGATTTCACCCCTCCACTTT.

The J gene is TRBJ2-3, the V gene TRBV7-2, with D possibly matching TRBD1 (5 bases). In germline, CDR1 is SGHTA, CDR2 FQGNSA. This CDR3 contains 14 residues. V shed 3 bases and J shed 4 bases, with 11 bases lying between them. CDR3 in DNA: TGTGCCAGCAGCTTGGAAGGGGCCTCAGATACGCAGTATTTT. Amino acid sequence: CASSLEGASDTQYF.

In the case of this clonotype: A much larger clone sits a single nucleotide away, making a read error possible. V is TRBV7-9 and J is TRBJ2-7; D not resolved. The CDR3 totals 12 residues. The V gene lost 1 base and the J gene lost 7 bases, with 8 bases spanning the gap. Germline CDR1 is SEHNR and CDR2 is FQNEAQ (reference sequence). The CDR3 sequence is CASSLGAEEQYF. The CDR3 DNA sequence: TGTGCCAGCAGCTTAGGGGCGGAGGAGCAGTACTTC.

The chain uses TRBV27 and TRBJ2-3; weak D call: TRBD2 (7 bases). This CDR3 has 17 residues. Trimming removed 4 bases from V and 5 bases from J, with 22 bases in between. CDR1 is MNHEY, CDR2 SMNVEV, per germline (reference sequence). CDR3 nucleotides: TGTGCCAGCAGTTCCCTGGGGGGGGCAGAAGTTCTAGATACGCAGTATTTT. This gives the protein CASSSLGGAEVLDTQYF.

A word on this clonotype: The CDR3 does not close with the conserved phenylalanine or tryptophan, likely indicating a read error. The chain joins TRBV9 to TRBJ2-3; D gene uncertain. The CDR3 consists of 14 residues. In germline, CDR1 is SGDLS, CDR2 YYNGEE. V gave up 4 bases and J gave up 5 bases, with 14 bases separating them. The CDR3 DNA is TGTGCCAGCAGCTTACAGAAACGGGTAGATACGCAGTATATT. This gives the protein CASSLQKRVDTQYI.

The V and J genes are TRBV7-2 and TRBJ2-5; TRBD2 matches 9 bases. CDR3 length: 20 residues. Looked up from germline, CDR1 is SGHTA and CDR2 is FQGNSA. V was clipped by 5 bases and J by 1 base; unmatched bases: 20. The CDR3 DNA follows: TGTGCCAGCAGCCCTACTCGGCGTAGCGGGGGTTGGTCCCCCCAAGAGACCCAGTACTTC. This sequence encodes CASSPTRRSGGWSPQETQYF.

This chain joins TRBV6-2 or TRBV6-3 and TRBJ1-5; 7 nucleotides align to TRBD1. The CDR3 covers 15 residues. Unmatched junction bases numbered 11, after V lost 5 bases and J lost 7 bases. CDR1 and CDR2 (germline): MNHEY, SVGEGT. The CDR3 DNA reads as TGTGCCAGCAGTGCTTATGGACAGGTGGGACAGCCCCAGCATTTT. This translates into CASSAYGQVGQPQHF.

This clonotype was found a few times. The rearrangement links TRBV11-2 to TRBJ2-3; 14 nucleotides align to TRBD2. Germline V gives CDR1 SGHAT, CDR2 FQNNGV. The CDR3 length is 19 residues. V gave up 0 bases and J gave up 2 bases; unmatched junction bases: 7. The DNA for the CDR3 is TGTGCCAGCAGCTTAGACGGGAGACTAGCGGGGGGGCTCACAGATACGCAGTATTTT. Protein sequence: CASSLDGRLAGGLTDTQYF.

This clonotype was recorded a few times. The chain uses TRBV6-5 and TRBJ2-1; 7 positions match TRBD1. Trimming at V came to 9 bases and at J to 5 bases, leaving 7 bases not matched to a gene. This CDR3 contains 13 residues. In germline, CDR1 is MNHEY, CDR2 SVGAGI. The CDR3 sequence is CASRQGGNNEQFF. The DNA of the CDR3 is TGTGCCAGTCGACAGGGTGGAAACAATGAGCAGTTCTTC.

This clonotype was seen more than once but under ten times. CDR3 DNA sequence: TGTGCCAGCAGCTTAGAGGTCCGCGGACAGGGGGGCAACTATGGCTACACCTTC. It encodes CASSLEVRGQGGNYGYTF. The chain employs TRBV7-8 and TRBJ1-2; 10 bases align to TRBD1. Germline CDR1 SGHVS, CDR2 FQNEAQ. After removal of 1 base from V and 2 bases from J, the junction contained 10 bases not matched to a gene. This CDR3 has 18 residues. Supplemented by reference TRBV7-8 and TRBJ1-2, the full variable domain reads GAGVSQSPRYKVAKRGQDVALRCDPISGHVSLFWYQQALGQGPEFLTYFQNEAQLDKSGLPSDRFFAERPEGSVSTLKIQRTQQEDSAVYLCASSLEVRGQGGNYGYTFGSGTRLTVV.

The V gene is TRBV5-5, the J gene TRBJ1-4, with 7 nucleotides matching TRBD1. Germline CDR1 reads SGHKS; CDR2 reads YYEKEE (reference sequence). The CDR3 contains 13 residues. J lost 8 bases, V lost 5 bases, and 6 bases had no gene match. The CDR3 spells CASRTGQGEKLFF. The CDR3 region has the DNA TGTGCCAGCAGGACAGGGCAGGGAGAAAAACTGTTTTTT.

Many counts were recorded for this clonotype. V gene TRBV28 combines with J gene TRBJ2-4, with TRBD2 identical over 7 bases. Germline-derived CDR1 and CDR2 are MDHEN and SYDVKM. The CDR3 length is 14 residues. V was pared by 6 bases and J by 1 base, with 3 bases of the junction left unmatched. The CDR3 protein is CASSPGGAKNIQYF. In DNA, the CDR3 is TGTGCCAGCAGCCCCGGGGGGGCCAAAAACATTCAGTACTTC.

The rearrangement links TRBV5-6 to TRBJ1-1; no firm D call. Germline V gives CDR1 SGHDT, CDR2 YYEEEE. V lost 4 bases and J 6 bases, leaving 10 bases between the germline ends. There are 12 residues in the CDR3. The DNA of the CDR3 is TGTGCCAGCAGCCGAGGTAGGCCTGAAGCTTTCTTT. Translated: CASSRGRPEAFF.

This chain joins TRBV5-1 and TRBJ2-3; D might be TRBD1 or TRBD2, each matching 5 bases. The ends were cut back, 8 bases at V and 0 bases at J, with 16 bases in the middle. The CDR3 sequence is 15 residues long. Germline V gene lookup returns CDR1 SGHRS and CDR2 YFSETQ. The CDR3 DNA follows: TGCGCCAGTCGCCGACAGACTATTAGCACAGATACGCAGTATTTT. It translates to CASRRQTISTDTQYF.

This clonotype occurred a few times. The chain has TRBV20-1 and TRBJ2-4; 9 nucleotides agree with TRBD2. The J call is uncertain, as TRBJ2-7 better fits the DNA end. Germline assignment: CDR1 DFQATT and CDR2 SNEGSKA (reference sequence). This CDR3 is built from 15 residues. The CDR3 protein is CSARAAGGPNYEQYF. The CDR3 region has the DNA TGCAGTGCTAGAGCGGCGGGGGGGCCCAACTACGAGCAGTACTTC.

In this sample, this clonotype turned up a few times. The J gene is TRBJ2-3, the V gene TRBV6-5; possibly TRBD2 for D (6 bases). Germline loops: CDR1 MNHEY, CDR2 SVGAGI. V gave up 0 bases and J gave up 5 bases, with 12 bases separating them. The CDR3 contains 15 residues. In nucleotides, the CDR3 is TGTGCCAGCAGTTACTCTGGGGGGAGAGGAGATACGCAGTATTTT. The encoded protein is CASSYSGGRGDTQYF.

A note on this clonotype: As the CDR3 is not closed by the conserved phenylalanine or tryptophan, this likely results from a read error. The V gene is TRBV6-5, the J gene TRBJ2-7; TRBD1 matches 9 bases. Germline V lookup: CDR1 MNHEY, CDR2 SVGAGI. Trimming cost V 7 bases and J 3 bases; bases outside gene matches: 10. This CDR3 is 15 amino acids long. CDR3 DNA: TGTGCCAGCACCCAACAGGGGGCTGGGTTCTACGAGCAGTACATC. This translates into CASTQQGAGFYEQYI.

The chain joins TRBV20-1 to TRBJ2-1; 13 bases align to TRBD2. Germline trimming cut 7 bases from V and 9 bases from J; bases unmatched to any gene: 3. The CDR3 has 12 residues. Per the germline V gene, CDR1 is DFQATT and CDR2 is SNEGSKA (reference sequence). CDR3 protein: CSVTSGGGEQFF. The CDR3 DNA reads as TGCAGTGTCACTAGCGGGGGGGGTGAGCAGTTCTTC.

CDR3 in DNA: TGTGCTAGTGGTTTAACAGAGTACTATGGCTACACCTTC. This sequence encodes CASGLTEYYGYTF. The rearrangement links TRBV12-5 to TRBJ1-2; D gene uncertain. CDR1 and CDR2 from the germline V gene are LGHNT and FRNRAP. CDR3 length equals 13 residues. V lost 3 bases, J lost 3 bases, and 8 bases lay in between.

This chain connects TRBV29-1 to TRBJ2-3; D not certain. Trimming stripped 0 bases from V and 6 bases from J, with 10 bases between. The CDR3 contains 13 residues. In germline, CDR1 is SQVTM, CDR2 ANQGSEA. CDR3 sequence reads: CSVEDLRRDTQYF. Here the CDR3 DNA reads TGCAGCGTTGAAGATTTAAGACGTGATACGCAGTATTTT.